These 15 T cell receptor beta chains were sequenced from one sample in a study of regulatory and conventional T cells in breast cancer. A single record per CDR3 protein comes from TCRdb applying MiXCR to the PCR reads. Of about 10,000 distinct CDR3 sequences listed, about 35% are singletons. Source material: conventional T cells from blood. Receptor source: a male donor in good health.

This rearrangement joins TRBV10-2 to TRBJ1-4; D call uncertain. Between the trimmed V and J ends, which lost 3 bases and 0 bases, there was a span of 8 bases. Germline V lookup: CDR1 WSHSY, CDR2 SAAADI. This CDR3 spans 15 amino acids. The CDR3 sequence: CASSDGTTTNEKLFF. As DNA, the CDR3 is TGCGCCAGCAGTGACGGTACTACAACTAATGAAAAACTGTTTTTT.

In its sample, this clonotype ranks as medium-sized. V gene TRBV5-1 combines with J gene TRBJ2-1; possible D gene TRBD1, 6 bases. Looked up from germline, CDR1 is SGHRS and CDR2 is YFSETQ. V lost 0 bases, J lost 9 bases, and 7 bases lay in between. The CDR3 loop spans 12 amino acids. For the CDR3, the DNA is TGCGCCAGCAGCTTGGGAGGGGGTGAGCAGTTCTTC. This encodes CASSLGGGEQFF.

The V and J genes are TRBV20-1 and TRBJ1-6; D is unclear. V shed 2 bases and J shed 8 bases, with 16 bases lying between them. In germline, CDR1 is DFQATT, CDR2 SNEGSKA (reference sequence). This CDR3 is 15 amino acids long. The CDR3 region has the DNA TGCAGTGCTAGACCCTCGGGAGGGTCTTATTCACCCCTCCACTTT. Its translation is CSARPSGGSYSPLHF.

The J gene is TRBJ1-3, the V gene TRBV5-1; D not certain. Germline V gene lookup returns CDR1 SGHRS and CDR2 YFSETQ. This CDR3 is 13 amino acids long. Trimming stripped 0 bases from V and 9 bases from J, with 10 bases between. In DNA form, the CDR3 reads TGCGCCAGCAGCTTGGCCGGCCTTAGCACCATATATTTT. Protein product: CASSLAGLSTIYF.

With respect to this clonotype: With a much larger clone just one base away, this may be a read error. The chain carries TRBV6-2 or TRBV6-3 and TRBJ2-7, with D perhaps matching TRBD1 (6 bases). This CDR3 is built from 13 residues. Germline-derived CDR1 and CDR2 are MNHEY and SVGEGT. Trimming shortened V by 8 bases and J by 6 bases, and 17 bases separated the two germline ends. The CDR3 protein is CASVGQKGGEQYF. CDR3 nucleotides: TGTGCCAGCGTTGGTCAAAAAGGGGGCGAGCAGTACTTC.

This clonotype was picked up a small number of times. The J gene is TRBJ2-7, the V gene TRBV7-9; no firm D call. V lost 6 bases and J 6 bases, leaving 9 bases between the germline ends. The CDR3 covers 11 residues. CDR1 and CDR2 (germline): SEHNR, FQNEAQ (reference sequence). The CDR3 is CASSVGGEQYF. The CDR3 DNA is TGTGCCAGCAGTGTGGGCGGCGAGCAGTACTTC.

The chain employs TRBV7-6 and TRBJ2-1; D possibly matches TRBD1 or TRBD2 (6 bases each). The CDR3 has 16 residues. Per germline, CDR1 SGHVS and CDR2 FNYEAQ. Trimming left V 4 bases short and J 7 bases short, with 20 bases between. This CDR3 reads CASSSSGPGASNEQFF. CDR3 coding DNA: TGTGCCAGCAGCTCCTCTGGGCCGGGGGCGTCGAATGAGCAGTTCTTC.

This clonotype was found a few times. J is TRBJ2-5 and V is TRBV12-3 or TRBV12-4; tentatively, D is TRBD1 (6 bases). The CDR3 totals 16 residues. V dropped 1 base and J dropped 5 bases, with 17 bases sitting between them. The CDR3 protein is CASSLGSGHSSETQYF. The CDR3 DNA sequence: TGTGCCAGCAGTTTAGGATCGGGACATTCCTCGGAGACCCAGTACTTC.

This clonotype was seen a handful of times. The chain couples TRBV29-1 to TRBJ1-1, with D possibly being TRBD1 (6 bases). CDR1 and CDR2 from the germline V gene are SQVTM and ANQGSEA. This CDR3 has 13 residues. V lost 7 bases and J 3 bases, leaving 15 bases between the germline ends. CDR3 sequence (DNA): TGCAGCGCAACCTCAGGGGTTCACACTGAAGCTTTCTTT. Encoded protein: CSATSGVHTEAFF.

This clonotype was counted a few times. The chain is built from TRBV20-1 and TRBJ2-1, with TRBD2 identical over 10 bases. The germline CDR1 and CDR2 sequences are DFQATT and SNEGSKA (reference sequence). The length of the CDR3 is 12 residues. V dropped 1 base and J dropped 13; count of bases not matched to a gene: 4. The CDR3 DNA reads TGCAGTGCTAGAGTAGCGGGGGGAGGACAGTTCTTC. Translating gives CSARVAGGGQFF.

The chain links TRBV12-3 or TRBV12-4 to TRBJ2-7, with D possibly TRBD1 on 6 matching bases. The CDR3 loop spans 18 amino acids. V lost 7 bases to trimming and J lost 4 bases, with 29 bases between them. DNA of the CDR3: TGTGCCAGCATTCCCCAAAAAACAGGGCCCCTGGAGGATTACGAGCAGTACTTC. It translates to CASIPQKTGPLEDYEQYF.

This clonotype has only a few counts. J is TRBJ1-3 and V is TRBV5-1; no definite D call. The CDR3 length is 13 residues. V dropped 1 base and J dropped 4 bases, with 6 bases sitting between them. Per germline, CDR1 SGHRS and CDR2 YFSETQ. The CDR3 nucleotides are TGCGCCAGCAGCTTGATGGTGGGAAACACCATATATTTT. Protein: CASSLMVGNTIYF.

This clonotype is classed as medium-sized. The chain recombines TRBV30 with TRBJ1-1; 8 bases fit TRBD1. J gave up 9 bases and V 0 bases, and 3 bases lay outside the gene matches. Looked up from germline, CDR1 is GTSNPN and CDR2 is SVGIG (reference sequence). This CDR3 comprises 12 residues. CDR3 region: CAWSVGDRKAFF. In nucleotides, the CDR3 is TGTGCCTGGAGTGTAGGGGACAGGAAAGCTTTCTTT.

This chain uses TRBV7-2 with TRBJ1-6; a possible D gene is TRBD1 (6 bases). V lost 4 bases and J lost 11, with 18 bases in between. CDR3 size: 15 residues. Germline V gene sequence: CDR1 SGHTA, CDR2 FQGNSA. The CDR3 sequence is CASSSPDSGRPPLHF. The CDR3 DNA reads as TGTGCCAGCAGCTCACCGGACAGTGGTCGGCCACCCCTCCACTTT.

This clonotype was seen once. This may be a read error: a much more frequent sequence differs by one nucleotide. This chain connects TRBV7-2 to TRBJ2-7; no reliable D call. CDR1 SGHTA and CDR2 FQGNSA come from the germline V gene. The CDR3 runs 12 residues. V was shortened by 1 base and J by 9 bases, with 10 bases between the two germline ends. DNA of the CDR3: TGTGCCAGCAGCTTAGATTTGGAGTCGCAGTACTTC. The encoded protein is CASSLDLESQYF.